Below, 26 T cell receptor beta chains from the same sample are listed, as sequenced in a study of blood T cells in healthy people across ages. Primed by a sample-barcoded 5' primer and a J-beta primer mix, a second PCR proceeded for roughly 7 to 11 cycles. Each CDR3 protein gets one entry after TCRdb re-called the 5' RACE reads with MiXCR. The sample carries some 890,000 distinct CDR3 sequences, almost 30% recorded once. The same data also contributed to another study, on T cells of mothers and their children.

The sequencing sample was made of blood. These receptor sequences come from a woman aged 40 to 50 in good health.

The chain recombines TRBV7-3 with TRBJ1-2; D possibly corresponds to TRBD1 (5 bases). The CDR3 covers 14 residues. Trimming took 5 bases from V and 6 from J, leaving 16 bases between them. Germline V gene sequence: CDR1 SGHTA, CDR2 FQGTGA. The CDR3 is CASSPHGGSDGYTF. The DNA for the CDR3 is TGTGCCAGCAGCCCCCACGGGGGGTCGGATGGCTACACCTTC.

This clonotype was detected ten times or more. The chain joins TRBV6-5 to TRBJ1-2, with D possibly being TRBD1 (6 bases). V lost 7 bases and J 6 bases, leaving 15 bases between the germline ends. The length of the CDR3 is 13 residues. Looked up from germline, CDR1 is MNHEY and CDR2 is SVGAGI. The CDR3 DNA is TGTGCCAGCACCTACGCGGGGGGCGATGGCTACACCTTC. This translates into CASTYAGGDGYTF.

This clonotype has more than one count but fewer than ten. The V and J genes are TRBV13 and TRBJ2-1, with TRBD1 as a possible D gene (6 bases). Germline CDR1 PRHDT, CDR2 FYEKMQ (reference sequence). The CDR3 consists of 16 residues. V was pared by 5 bases and J by 0 bases, with 14 bases between. The DNA for the CDR3 is TGTGCCAGCAGCCCACCGGACAGAGCCTCCTACAATGAGCAGTTCTTC. Translation gives CASSPPDRASYNEQFF.

This clonotype was found a few times. This clone may be a read error of a much larger clone one base away. The rearrangement joins TRBV7-6 to TRBJ2-6, with D possibly TRBD1 on 5 matching bases. Germline CDR1 is SGHVS and CDR2 is FNYEAQ. The CDR3 is 17 residues long. The CDR3: CASSLGRQTFGANVRTF. DNA for the CDR3: TGTGCCAGCAGCTTAGGGAGACAGACGTTTGGGGCCAACGTCCGGACTTTC. The entire variable domain, with the rest obtained from reference TRBV7-6 and TRBJ2-6, is as follows: GAGVSQSPRYKVTKRGQDVALRCDPISGHVSLYWYRQALGQGPEFLTYFNYEAQQDKSGLPNDRFSAERPEGSISTLTIQRTEQRDSAMYRCASSLGRQTFGANVRTFGAGSRLTVL.

This clonotype came up a few times. The chain is built from TRBV25-1 and TRBJ1-2; maybe TRBD1 (6 bases). V lost 3 bases, J lost 7 bases, and 15 bases lay in between. CDR3 length: 14 amino acids. Germline V CDR1 and CDR2: MGHDK, SYGVNS. The DNA for the CDR3 is TGTGCCAGCAGTGATCCTGGCAGGGGAGGTGGCTACACCTTC. This translates into CASSDPGRGGGYTF.

This chain uses TRBV28 with TRBJ1-1, with 8 nucleotides matching TRBD1. Unmatched junction bases numbered 14, after V lost 4 bases and J lost 1 base. CDR3 size: 18 residues. Per the germline V gene, CDR1 is MDHEN and CDR2 is SYDVKM. CDR3 sequence: CASSYFIRPGQANTEAFF. For the CDR3, the DNA is TGTGCCAGCAGTTACTTCATAAGACCGGGACAGGCGAACACTGAAGCTTTCTTT.

As for this clonotype: Germline and junction disagree at one end, which may indicate a read error. The chain employs TRBV9 and TRBJ2-3; 8 bases map to TRBD1. Germline loops: CDR1 SGDLS, CDR2 YYNGEE. The CDR3 is made up of 16 amino acids. The CDR3 protein is CARSGPNRGDTDTQYF. Written as DNA, the CDR3 is TGTGCCCGCAGCGGCCCCAACAGGGGGGACACAGATACGCAGTATTTT.

The table lists this clonotype with many counts. The chain links TRBV5-1 to TRBJ2-7, with D unclear. CDR1 is SGHRS and CDR2 is YFSETQ in the germline V gene. V lost 0 bases, J lost 6 bases, and 10 bases lay in between. The CDR3 has 13 residues. The CDR3 sequence is CASSLEVALEQYF. The CDR3, as DNA: TGCGCCAGCAGCTTGGAGGTAGCCCTCGAGCAGTACTTC.

This clonotype was counted many times. The CDR3 spells CASSQGVQEDYNEQFF. The CDR3, as DNA: TGTGCCAGCAGCCAAGGGGTACAGGAGGACTACAATGAGCAGTTCTTC. J is TRBJ2-1 and V is TRBV4-2, with D perhaps being TRBD1 or TRBD2 (5 bases each). Trimming pared 1 base from V and 3 bases from J, leaving 13 bases between. The CDR3 is 16 amino acids. Germline V gives CDR1 LGHNA, CDR2 YNFKEQ.

In this sample, this clonotype turned up many times. Here the CDR3 DNA reads TGCAGTGCTGGGCCCACAGGGGAAACGGGCTACACCTTC. This codes for CSAGPTGETGYTF. V usage is TRBV20-1 and J usage is TRBJ1-2, with 7 bases aligning to TRBD1. Germline CDR1 DFQATT, CDR2 SNEGSKA (reference sequence). The CDR3 is 13 residues long. After removal of 5 bases from V and 8 bases from J, the junction contained 11 bases not matched to a gene.

Regarding this clonotype: A much larger clone lies one base from this, so it may be a read error. The V and J genes are TRBV20-1 and TRBJ2-3; D is perhaps TRBD1 or TRBD2 (5 bases each). V lost 3 bases and J 5 bases, leaving 15 bases between the germline ends. The germline gives CDR1 DFQATT, CDR2 SNEGSKA (reference sequence). This CDR3 is 14 amino acids long. DNA for the CDR3: TGCAGTGCTAGGGGGGTGCGAGTTTTAGATACGCAGTATTTT. This gives the protein CSARGVRVLDTQYF.

This clonotype turned up a few times. The chain links TRBV20-1 to TRBJ1-5; a weak D match, TRBD1 (6 bases). Germline V gene lookup returns CDR1 DFQATT and CDR2 SNEGSKA (reference sequence). This CDR3 region has 16 residues. V was trimmed by 2 bases and J by 1 base, leaving 15 bases between them. DNA of the CDR3: TGCAGTGCTAGAAGGGCAGGGGTGGTGAGCAATCAGCCCCAGCATTTT. Residues: CSARRAGVVSNQPQHF.

The chain links TRBV20-1 to TRBJ1-5, with D perhaps TRBD1 (5 bases). Germline values: CDR1 DFQATT, CDR2 SNEGSKA (reference sequence). The CDR3 length is 14 residues. With 5 bases removed from V and 0 bases from J, the gap between germline ends came to 11 bases. Written as DNA, the CDR3 is TGCAGTGCTGGGGGGGGGTTTAGCAATCAGCCCCAGCATTTT. It yields the protein CSAGGGFSNQPQHF.

This clonotype was observed a few times. The chain recombines TRBV7-3 with TRBJ2-1; weak D call: TRBD2 (6 bases). CDR1 is SGHTA, CDR2 FQGTGA, per germline. The CDR3 covers 17 residues. V was clipped by 2 bases and J by 1 base, with 15 bases between them. The CDR3 region has the DNA TGTGCCAGCAGCTTATGGGAGGCAAAGGAGTCCTACAATGAGCAGTTCTTC. Amino acids: CASSLWEAKESYNEQFF.

The J gene is TRBJ2-7, the V gene TRBV5-1; D possibly corresponds to TRBD1 (6 bases). This CDR3 is 13 amino acids long. Germline V CDR1 and CDR2: SGHRS, YFSETQ. V was pared by 4 bases and J by 0 bases, with 8 bases between. CDR3 sequence (DNA): TGCGCCAGCAGCAAACAGGGCTCCTACGAGCAGTACTTC. Its protein is CASSKQGSYEQYF. Using reference TRBV5-1 and TRBJ2-7 for the parts outside the CDR3, the full variable domain is KAGVTQTPRYLIKTRGQQVTLSCSPISGHRSVSWYQQTPGQGLQFLFEYFSETQRNKGNFPGRFSGRQFSNSRSEMNVSTLELGDSALYLCASSKQGSYEQYFGPGTRLTVT.

In this sample, this clonotype turned up a few times. The chain employs TRBV15 and TRBJ2-5; D unresolved. The CDR3 runs 17 residues. The germline V gene has CDR1 LNHNV and CDR2 YYDKDF (reference sequence). V was shortened by 0 bases and J by 2 bases, with 16 bases between the two germline ends. CDR3 sequence: CATSRDRPSPSQETQYF. The CDR3 DNA reads TGTGCCACCAGCAGAGATAGGCCTTCCCCCTCACAAGAGACCCAGTACTTC. Supplemented by reference TRBV15 and TRBJ2-5, the full variable domain reads DAMVIQNPRYQVTQFGKPVTLSCSQTLNHNVMYWYQQKSSQAPKLLFHYYDKDFNNEADTPDNFQSRRPNTSFCFLDIRSPGLGDTAMYLCATSRDRPSPSQETQYFGPGTRLLVL.

This clonotype was seen just once. This chain connects TRBV6-6 to TRBJ2-5; TRBD1 matches 7 bases. In germline, CDR1 is MNHNY, CDR2 SVGAGI (reference sequence). V was pared by 6 bases and J by 11 bases, with 15 bases of the junction left unmatched. The CDR3 runs to 14 residues. The CDR3 DNA is TGTGCCAGCAGAACCGGGACAGAGGGCAATGGGCAGTACTTC. Protein product: CASRTGTEGNGQYF.

This clonotype was seen a few times. The chain has TRBV5-1 and TRBJ2-2; D might be TRBD1 (5 bases). V was pared by 6 bases and J by 1 base, with 16 bases between. The CDR3 totals 16 residues. The germline V gene has CDR1 SGHRS and CDR2 YFSETQ. The CDR3 DNA is TGCGCCAGCAAATTAGGGGTATCTCAGAACACCGGGGAGCTGTTTTTT. It is translated as CASKLGVSQNTGELFF.

As regards this clonotype: Just one base apart from a much larger clone, this may be a read error. This chain uses TRBV4-3 with TRBJ1-4; a possible D gene is TRBD1 (5 bases). There are 15 residues in the CDR3. The germline V gene encodes CDR1 LGHNA and CDR2 YSLEER. CDR3: CAGSQVGPTNEKLFF. The DNA for the CDR3 is TGCGCCGGCAGCCAAGTGGGGCCAACTAATGAAAAACTGTTTTTT.

The V gene is TRBV7-2, the J gene TRBJ2-7, with D perhaps TRBD2 (5 bases). This CDR3 is built from 14 residues. V gave up 1 base and J gave up 10 bases, with 17 bases separating them. CDR1 is SGHTA and CDR2 is FQGNSA in the germline V gene. CDR3 in DNA: TGTGCCAGCAGCTTAGTTCGGGGTGGAGAGGCCCAGTACTTC. This sequence encodes CASSLVRGGEAQYF.

The chain employs TRBV14 and TRBJ2-5; D is perhaps TRBD2 (5 bases). The DNA end is more similar to TRBJ2-7, so the J call may be wrong. CDR1 SGHDN and CDR2 FVKESK come from the germline V gene. The CDR3 runs 17 residues. CDR3 bases: TGTGCCAGCAGCCAAGCCAAAGGTGGGAGACCAACCTACGAGCAGTACTTC. Protein product: CASSQAKGGRPTYEQYF.

This clonotype was recorded a few times. The gene calls are TRBV7-3 and TRBJ2-1; TRBD1 or TRBD2 may be the D gene (5 bases each). The CDR3 runs to 13 residues. V dropped 2 bases and J dropped 11 bases, with 13 bases sitting between them. Germline V gene lookup returns CDR1 SGHTA and CDR2 FQGTGA. In nucleotides, the CDR3 is TGTGCCAGCAGCTTAGGTCAGGGAGAGAAGCAGTTCTTC. Translated, it gives CASSLGQGEKQFF. Based on the CDR3 plus reference TRBV7-3 and TRBJ2-1, the full variable domain is GAGVSQTPSNKVTEKGKYVELRCDPISGHTALYWYRQSLGQGPEFLIYFQGTGAADDSGLPNDRFFAVRPEGSVSTLKIQRTERGDSAVYLCASSLGQGEKQFFGPGTRLTVL.

As concerns this clonotype: The junction differs from germline at one of its ends, possibly a read error. V is TRBV27 and J is TRBJ1-2, with D perhaps TRBD1 (6 bases). The germline V gene encodes CDR1 MNHEY and CDR2 SMNVEV (reference sequence). The CDR3 length is 15 residues. The CDR3 coding sequence is TGTGCCGGCAGTTTGGGGGGCAGTGGGATCTTTGGCTACACCTTC. Its protein is CAGSLGGSGIFGYTF.

The rearrangement links TRBV29-1 to TRBJ1-1; TRBD1 might be the D (6 bases). Germline values: CDR1 SQVTM, CDR2 ANQGSEA. The CDR3 is 16 residues long. Trimming took off 0 bases at V and 6 bases at J, with 20 bases between the two ends. CDR3 coding DNA: TGCAGCGTTGAAGACCCCTCGACAGGACTGGAATCTGAAGCTTTCTTT. As protein: CSVEDPSTGLESEAFF.

This clonotype appeared many times. This chain uses TRBV7-2 with TRBJ2-5, with D possibly being TRBD1 (6 bases). V lost 6 bases, J lost 5 bases, and 16 bases lay in between. In germline, CDR1 is SGHTA, CDR2 FQGNSA. The CDR3 contains 14 residues. The DNA for the CDR3 is TGTGCCAGCAGTTTGGCAGGGGCAGGGGAGACCCAGTACTTC. Translating it yields CASSLAGAGETQYF.

In this sample, this clonotype turned up many times. This sequence joins TRBV6-5 and TRBJ2-7; D might be TRBD1 (5 bases). This CDR3 region has 16 residues. Germline loops: CDR1 MNHEY, CDR2 SVGAGI. With 6 bases removed from V and 4 bases from J, the gap between germline ends came to 22 bases. CDR3 coding DNA: TGTGCCAGCAGGTTCACGGCGGACACTCTTGGGTACGAGCAGTACTTC. Translation: CASRFTADTLGYEQYF.